The 9 T cell receptor beta chains given below trace back to one sample, sequenced in a study of blood T cell repertoires in COVID-19. Repertoires were generated with immunoSEQ multiplex PCR, while TCRdb's copy carries only in-frame clones and drops some. The data hold over 40,000 clones, with 91% observed a single time. Sequencing used peripheral blood. These receptors came from a man between 65 and 85 years old with active COVID-19.

This sequence joins TRBV6-4 and TRBJ2-3; perhaps TRBD2 as D (6 bases). CDR1 and CDR2 from the germline V gene are MRHNA and SNTAGT. The CDR3 length is 17 residues. Trimming removed 2 bases from V and 5 bases from J, with 20 bases in between. CDR3 DNA sequence: TGTGCCAGCAGTGACGTTGGCGGGACGGCTAAGAGAGATACGCAGTATTTT. Translation: CASSDVGGTAKRDTQYF.

The rearrangement links TRBV10-2 to TRBJ2-7; 7 positions match TRBD2. This CDR3 is built from 14 residues. The V gene end was trimmed by 1 base and the J gene end by 3 bases; junction bases not matched to a gene: 3. CDR1 WSHSY and CDR2 SAAADI come from the germline V gene. The CDR3 region has the DNA TGCGCCAGCAGTGAGTGGGAGGGTTTCTACGAGCAGTACTTC. Its protein is CASSEWEGFYEQYF.

The V call is TRBV14, the J call TRBJ2-2; 13 nucleotides align to TRBD2. The CDR3 has 17 residues. Germline V lookup: CDR1 SGHDN, CDR2 FVKESK. After removal of 1 base from V and 6 bases from J, the junction contained 5 bases not matched to a gene. Here the CDR3 reads CASSQGRGLAGAGELFF. CDR3 in DNA: TGTGCCAGCAGCCAAGGCAGAGGACTAGCGGGGGCCGGGGAGCTGTTTTTT.

The V gene is TRBV5-1, the J gene TRBJ2-5; no clear D. The CDR3 has 12 residues. V gave up 1 base and J gave up 3 bases, with 4 bases separating them. Looked up from germline, CDR1 is SGHRS and CDR2 is YFSETQ. This CDR3 is CASSLTEETQYF. CDR3 sequence (DNA): TGCGCCAGCAGCTTGACAGAAGAGACCCAGTACTTC.

The chain couples TRBV19 to TRBJ2-7, with 8 bases that match TRBD1. Germline-derived CDR1 and CDR2 are LNHDA and SQIVND (reference sequence). V shed 5 bases, J shed 4 bases, and the junction held 13 bases outside the gene matches. The CDR3 runs 16 residues. In nucleotides, the CDR3 is TGTGCCAGTAGTCCGTACCGGGACAGGAGACTATACGAGCAGTACTTC. This sequence encodes CASSPYRDRRLYEQYF.

The V gene is TRBV5-4, the J gene TRBJ1-1, with TRBD1 as a possible D gene (6 bases). There are 14 residues in the CDR3. V lost 1 base and J lost 0, with 7 bases in between. Germline values: CDR1 SGHNT, CDR2 YYREEE (reference sequence). The CDR3 bases are TGTGCCAGCAGCTTGACAGGGATGAACACTGAAGCTTTCTTT. It is translated as CASSLTGMNTEAFF.

The CDR3 spells CASSSAGGPAQYF. DNA of the CDR3: TGTGCCAGCAGTTCGGCAGGGGGACCCGCGCAGTATTTT. V and J are TRBV28 and TRBJ2-3; 7 bases are a match to TRBD1. This CDR3 region has 13 residues. Germline lookup yields CDR1 MDHEN and CDR2 SYDVKM. V gave up 4 bases and J gave up 10 bases; unmatched junction bases: 8.

The chain is built from TRBV4-1 and TRBJ2-1; tentatively, D is TRBD2 (6 bases). CDR1 is MGHRA, CDR2 YSYEKL, per germline. The ends were cut back, 3 bases at V and 3 bases at J, with 21 bases in the middle. The CDR3 sequence is 18 residues long. CDR3 loop: CASSQAIGGAILYNEQFF. DNA of the CDR3: TGCGCCAGCAGCCAGGCGATCGGCGGGGCAATCCTCTACAATGAGCAGTTCTTC.

The rearrangement links TRBV28 to TRBJ2-7; a weak D match, TRBD2 (7 bases). The V gene lost 3 bases and the J gene lost 0 bases, with 18 bases spanning the gap. In germline, CDR1 is MDHEN, CDR2 SYDVKM. The CDR3 runs to 17 residues. This chain's CDR3 is CASSFQGRGSSSYEQYF. The CDR3 DNA sequence: TGTGCCAGCAGTTTTCAGGGGAGGGGATCCAGCTCCTACGAGCAGTACTTC. The full variable domain, completed using reference TRBV28 and TRBJ2-7, is DVKVTQSSRYLVKRTGEKVFLECVQDMDHENMFWYRQDPGLGLRLIYFSYDVKMKEKGDIPEGYSVSREKKERFSLILESASTNQTSMYLCASSFQGRGSSSYEQYFGPGTRLTVT.